This TCR beta chain originates from a study of CD8+ T cells in alopecia areata. Treatment reported: oral pan-JAK inhibitor, 5-10 mg twice daily. From germline, CDR1 is SGHRS and CDR2 YFSETQ. There are 12 residues in the CDR3. Trimming at V came to 4 bases and at J to 14 bases, leaving 8 bases not matched to a gene. Reverse transcribed after extraction, RNA yielded cDNA as the sequencing template. Sequencing used immunoSEQ multiplex PCR; TCRdb keeps in-frame clones, though not all of them. The data contain 90,000 or so clones, 44% of them singletons. V usage is TRBV5-1 and J usage is TRBJ2-3; 9 bases are a match to TRBD1. The sequence derives from a human donor with alopecia areata. Sequencing was performed on CD8+ T cells sorted from blood, taken at week 24, from a patient treated with tofacitinib. The CDR3 DNA reads as TGCGCCAGCAGCCTCCGGGACAGGGCTCGGTATTTT. This gives the protein CASSLRDRARYF.